Following are 25 T cell receptor beta chains from one sample sequenced in a study of blood T cell repertoires in COVID-19. Data came from immunoSEQ multiplex PCR; TCRdb stores just in-frame clones and leaves some out. The data show around 250,000 clones, with 82% seen just once and roughly 3.3% held by the top ten. The sample comprised peripheral blood. All receptors come from a young woman with acute or convalescent COVID-19.

The genes are TRBV25-1 and TRBJ2-3; 9 bases line up with TRBD1. Germline lookup yields CDR1 MGHDK and CDR2 SYGVNS. This CDR3 is 14 amino acids long. V shed 10 bases, J shed 0 bases, and the junction held 5 bases outside the gene matches. This chain's CDR3 is CATTGGLSTDTQYF. CDR3 bases: TGTGCCACCACAGGGGGCCTGAGCACAGATACGCAGTATTTT. Looking up the rest from reference TRBV25-1 and TRBJ2-3 gives the full variable domain: EADIYQTPRYLVIGTGKKITLECSQTMGHDKMYWYQQDPGMELHLIHYSYGVNSTEKGDLSSESTVSRIRTEHFPLTLESARPSHTSQYLCATTGGLSTDTQYFGPGTRLTVL.

This rearrangement joins TRBV12-3 or TRBV12-4 to TRBJ2-7; a possible D gene is TRBD2 (5 bases). The V end lost 5 bases, the J end lost 6 bases, and 14 bases lay between the germline ends. The length of the CDR3 is 13 residues. The CDR3 sequence: CASSDGVAGEQYF. The DNA for the CDR3 is TGTGCCAGCAGTGACGGGGTTGCTGGCGAGCAGTACTTC.

The chain recombines TRBV10-1 with TRBJ2-1; 10 bases agree with TRBD2. After removal of 3 bases from V and 8 bases from J, the junction contained 10 bases not matched to a gene. The CDR3 consists of 16 residues. Germline V CDR1 and CDR2: WNHNN, SYGVQD (reference sequence). The CDR3 DNA sequence: TGCGCCAGCAGTGACGGGGCTAGCGGGAGTTTAGATGAGCAGTTCTTC. Protein sequence: CASSDGASGSLDEQFF.

The rearrangement uses TRBV5-1 and TRBJ1-2; 9 bases align to TRBD1. Germline V CDR1 and CDR2: SGHRS, YFSETQ. The CDR3 runs 13 residues. Trimming cost V 3 bases and J 4 bases; bases outside gene matches: 1. Here the CDR3 DNA reads TGCGCCAGCAGCTGGGACAGGGCCTATGGCTACACCTTC. This gives the protein CASSWDRAYGYTF. The entire variable domain, with the rest obtained from reference TRBV5-1 and TRBJ1-2, is as follows: KAGVTQTPRYLIKTRGQQVTLSCSPISGHRSVSWYQQTPGQGLQFLFEYFSETQRNKGNFPGRFSGRQFSNSRSEMNVSTLELGDSALYLCASSWDRAYGYTFGSGTRLTVV.

The rearrangement links TRBV6-5 to TRBJ2-1, with D possibly matching TRBD2 (5 bases). The V gene's germline CDR1 is MNHEY and CDR2 SVGAGI. This CDR3 has 14 residues. The V end lost 6 bases, the J end lost 8 bases, and 17 bases lay between the germline ends. The CDR3 coding sequence is TGTGCCAGCAGCCCGCCTGGGAGTAGCGATGAGCAGTTCTTC. Amino acids: CASSPPGSSDEQFF.

The chain employs TRBV11-3 and TRBJ2-3; maybe TRBD2 (5 bases). The CDR3 runs to 16 residues. With 1 base removed from V and 1 base from J, the gap between germline ends came to 12 bases. The germline CDR1 and CDR2 sequences are SGHNT and YENEEA. The CDR3 DNA is TGTGCCAGCAGCTTAGGGGCTAGCCGTGGCACAGATACGCAGTATTTT. It is translated as CASSLGASRGTDTQYF.

The CDR3 region is CASSAAPSGQPQHF. The CDR3, as DNA: TGTGCCAGCTCAGCGGCCCCGAGTGGTCAGCCCCAGCATTTT. The rearrangement links TRBV18 to TRBJ1-5; D is unresolved. In germline, CDR1 is KGHSH, CDR2 LQKENI. This CDR3 is 14 amino acids long. Trimming took off 5 bases at V and 6 bases at J, with 14 bases between the two ends.

The chain combines TRBV18 with TRBJ2-2; tentative D call: TRBD1 (6 bases). The germline V and J ends were trimmed by 5 bases and 1 base, with 17 bases remaining between them. The germline V gene has CDR1 KGHSH and CDR2 LQKENI. This CDR3 is 17 amino acids long. The CDR3 coding sequence is TGTGCCAGCTCAGAGAACAGGGATGGGCGGAACACCGGGGAGCTGTTTTTT. It is translated as CASSENRDGRNTGELFF. The variable domain in full, completed from reference TRBV18 and TRBJ2-2, reads NAGVMQNPRHLVRRRGQEARLRCSPMKGHSHVYWYRQLPEEGLKFMVYLQKENIIDESGMPKERFSAEFPKEGPSILRIQQVVRGDSAAYFCASSENRDGRNTGELFFGEGSRLTVL.

This clone was detected only a few times. The chain is built from TRBV5-1 and TRBJ2-1, with D perhaps TRBD2 (6 bases). The CDR3 extends over 15 amino acids. V lost 5 bases and J 6 bases, leaving 18 bases between the germline ends. The V gene's germline CDR1 is SGHRS and CDR2 YFSETQ. CDR3 region: CASRTGTPDSNEQFF. The CDR3 DNA reads TGCGCCAGCAGGACCGGGACTCCAGATTCCAATGAGCAGTTCTTC. The full variable domain, its missing parts supplied by reference TRBV5-1 and TRBJ2-1, is KAGVTQTPRYLIKTRGQQVTLSCSPISGHRSVSWYQQTPGQGLQFLFEYFSETQRNKGNFPGRFSGRQFSNSRSEMNVSTLELGDSALYLCASRTGTPDSNEQFFGPGTRLTVL.

This clone was counted only a few times. V gene TRBV20-1 combines with J gene TRBJ2-7; 8 positions agree with TRBD1. This CDR3 is 14 amino acids long. CDR1 and CDR2 (germline): DFQATT, SNEGSKA (reference sequence). V shed 3 bases, J shed 3 bases, and the junction held 7 bases outside the gene matches. Written as DNA, the CDR3 is TGCAGTGCTAGTTCCGGGACAGGATTCTACGAGCAGTACTTC. This translates into CSASSGTGFYEQYF.

The count of this clone is one. The V and J genes are TRBV3-1 (or the pseudogene TRBV3-2) and TRBJ2-7; 10 bases fit TRBD1. Germline lookup yields CDR1 LGHDT and CDR2 YNNKEL (reference sequence). The CDR3 is made up of 17 amino acids. V lost 1 base, J lost 5 bases, and 11 bases stayed unmatched. Here the CDR3 DNA reads TGTGCCAGCAGCCAAGTTCTCTGTAAGGACAGGGGGAACGAGCAGTACTTC. Its protein product is CASSQVLCKDRGNEQYF.

This sequence joins TRBV4-3 and TRBJ2-1, with D maybe TRBD2 (5 bases). This CDR3 is built from 17 residues. Germline lookup yields CDR1 LGHNA and CDR2 YSLEER. The germline V and J ends were trimmed by 1 base and 5 bases, with 18 bases remaining between them. CDR3: CASSQGEKSGVDNEQFF. In DNA form, the CDR3 reads TGCGCCAGCAGCCAAGGAGAGAAAAGCGGAGTAGACAATGAGCAGTTCTTC.

This sequence joins TRBV5-1 and TRBJ2-3, with a possible D match to TRBD1 (6 bases). Germline loops: CDR1 SGHRS, CDR2 YFSETQ. Between the trimmed V and J ends, which lost 4 bases and 2 bases, there was a span of 11 bases. There are 14 residues in the CDR3. The CDR3 DNA is TGCGCCAGCAGCGCCGGGGACATCACAGATACGCAGTATTTT. Translation gives CASSAGDITDTQYF.

In the case of this clone: Other DNA sequences in this sample translate to the same CDR3. This chain links TRBV5-1 with TRBJ2-7; possible D gene TRBD2, 6 bases. The V gene's germline CDR1 is SGHRS and CDR2 YFSETQ. Trimming left V 1 base short and J 2 bases short, with 10 bases between. The length of the CDR3 is 14 residues. CDR3 loop: CASSLSGGTYEQYF. The CDR3 coding sequence is TGCGCCAGCAGCTTGTCTGGGGGGACCTACGAGCAGTACTTC. Drawing the rest from reference TRBV5-1 and TRBJ2-7, the complete variable domain is KAGVTQTPRYLIKTRGQQVTLSCSPISGHRSVSWYQQTPGQGLQFLFEYFSETQRNKGNFPGRFSGRQFSNSRSEMNVSTLELGDSALYLCASSLSGGTYEQYFGPGTRLTVT.

The chain has TRBV19 and TRBJ2-1; TRBD2 aligns across 10 bases. The CDR3 sequence is 14 residues long. Germline-derived CDR1 and CDR2 are LNHDA and SQIVND (reference sequence). V was pared by 2 bases and J by 9 bases, with 4 bases of the junction left unmatched. The CDR3: CASSILAGAGEQFF. Written as DNA, the CDR3 is TGTGCCAGTAGTATACTAGCGGGAGCGGGTGAGCAGTTCTTC.

The rearrangement uses TRBV7-9 and TRBJ1-5; TRBD1 aligns across 9 bases. CDR3 length equals 17 residues. J lost 7 bases, V lost 2 bases, and 12 bases had no gene match. Germline V lookup: CDR1 SEHNR, CDR2 FQNEAQ (reference sequence). CDR3 coding DNA: TGTGCCAGCAGCTTATCCCTTACACAGGGGGCAGGGCAGCCCCAGCATTTT. Its translation: CASSLSLTQGAGQPQHF. Variable domain in full (rest from reference TRBV7-9 and TRBJ1-5): DTGVSQNPRHKITKRGQNVTFRCDPISEHNRLYWYRQTLGQGPEFLTYFQNEAQLEKSRLLSDRFSAERPKGSFSTLEIQRTEQGDSAMYLCASSLSLTQGAGQPQHFGDGTRLSIL.

J is TRBJ1-1 and V is TRBV28, with 9 bases matching TRBD1. This CDR3 spans 15 amino acids. V trimming: 6 bases; J trimming: 4 bases; junction bases outside the gene matches: 9. Germline loops: CDR1 MDHEN, CDR2 SYDVKM. The CDR3 loop reads CASSPGTGLVTEAFF. In DNA, the CDR3 is TGTGCCAGCAGCCCAGGGACAGGGTTGGTCACTGAAGCTTTCTTT.

This chain links TRBV27 with TRBJ2-5; possible D gene TRBD2, 5 bases. CDR3 length: 15 residues. CDR1 MNHEY and CDR2 SMNVEV come from the germline V gene (reference sequence). Deletions cut 1 base from V and 2 bases from J, with 11 bases between. The CDR3 nucleotides are TGTGCCAGCAGTTTATGGGAGTCTGGACAAGAGACCCAGTACTTC. Translated: CASSLWESGQETQYF.

V and J are TRBV9 and TRBJ2-1; TRBD2 is a possible D gene (6 bases). Trimming took off 3 bases at V and 0 bases at J, with 13 bases between the two ends. CDR3 length: 16 residues. Per germline, CDR1 SGDLS and CDR2 YYNGEE. CDR3 sequence: CASSALAPSSYNEQFF. The CDR3 nucleotides read TGTGCCAGCAGCGCGCTAGCGCCGAGCTCCTACAATGAGCAGTTCTTC.

The CDR3 coding sequence is TGCAGCGTTCGGGGAATTGGCGCTGGGGCCAACGTCCTGACTTTC. Translation gives CSVRGIGAGANVLTF. This rearrangement joins TRBV29-1 to TRBJ2-6, with D maybe TRBD2 (5 bases). The CDR3 sequence is 15 residues long. The germline V and J ends were trimmed by 5 bases and 2 bases, with 13 bases remaining between them. Germline lookup yields CDR1 SQVTM and CDR2 ANQGSEA.

This clone was counted a few times. This sequence joins TRBV7-2 and TRBJ1-4; D is perhaps TRBD1 (6 bases). This CDR3 is 15 amino acids long. Trimming stripped 5 bases from V and 7 bases from J, with 17 bases between. Germline V lookup: CDR1 SGHTA, CDR2 FQGNSA. CDR3 sequence: CASSVNSGAGEKLFF. The CDR3, as DNA: TGTGCCAGCAGCGTTAATTCAGGGGCGGGTGAAAAACTGTTTTTT.

This sequence joins TRBV5-1 and TRBJ1-4; D possibly corresponds to TRBD1 (5 bases). CDR3 length equals 16 residues. Germline CDR1 and CDR2: SGHRS and YFSETQ. The V end lost 0 bases, the J end lost 8 bases, and 17 bases lay between the germline ends. CDR3 bases: TGCGCCAGCAGCTTGGCCTTGGACGGGGGGGTGGAAAAACTGTTTTTT. The encoded protein is CASSLALDGGVEKLFF.

The genes are TRBV6-5 and TRBJ2-1; D is unresolved. The V gene's germline CDR1 is MNHEY and CDR2 SVGAGI. The CDR3 contains 13 residues. V lost 9 bases and J 6 bases, leaving 15 bases between the germline ends. The CDR3 here is CASSLNLANEQFF. The DNA of the CDR3 is TGTGCCAGTAGTCTAAATTTAGCCAATGAGCAGTTCTTC.

The table lists this clone with a few counts. The chain uses TRBV21-1 and TRBJ1-1; TRBD1 is the table's D call, not checked against the DNA. TRBV21-1 constitutes a pseudogene. The CDR3 has 15 amino acids. The CDR3 coding sequence is TGTGCCAGCAGCAAAGGAAACAGGGGGACCACTGAAGCTTTCTTT. Translating gives CASSKGNRGTTEAFF.

This chain uses TRBV6-2 or TRBV6-3 with TRBJ2-1; a weak D match, TRBD1 (5 bases). V was shortened by 5 bases and J by 11 bases, with 16 bases between the two germline ends. This CDR3 has 13 amino acids. Germline CDR1 is MNHEY and CDR2 is SVGEGT. This chain's CDR3 is CASSRKGFLQQFF. Here the CDR3 DNA reads TGTGCCAGCAGTCGAAAGGGGTTTTTACAGCAGTTCTTC.